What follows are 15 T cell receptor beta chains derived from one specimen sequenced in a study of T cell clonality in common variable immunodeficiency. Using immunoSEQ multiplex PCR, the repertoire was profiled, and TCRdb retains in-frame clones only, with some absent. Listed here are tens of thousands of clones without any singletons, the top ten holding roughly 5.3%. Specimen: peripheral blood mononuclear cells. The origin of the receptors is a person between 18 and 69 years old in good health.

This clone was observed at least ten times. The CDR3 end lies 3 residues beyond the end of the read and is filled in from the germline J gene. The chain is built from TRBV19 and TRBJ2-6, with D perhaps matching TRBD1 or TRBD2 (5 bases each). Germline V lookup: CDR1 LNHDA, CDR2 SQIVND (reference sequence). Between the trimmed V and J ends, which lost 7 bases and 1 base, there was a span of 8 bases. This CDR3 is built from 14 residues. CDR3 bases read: TGTGCCAGTATGAGGGGATCTGGGGCCAACGTC. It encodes CASMRGSGANV. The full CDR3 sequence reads CASMRGSGANVLTF.

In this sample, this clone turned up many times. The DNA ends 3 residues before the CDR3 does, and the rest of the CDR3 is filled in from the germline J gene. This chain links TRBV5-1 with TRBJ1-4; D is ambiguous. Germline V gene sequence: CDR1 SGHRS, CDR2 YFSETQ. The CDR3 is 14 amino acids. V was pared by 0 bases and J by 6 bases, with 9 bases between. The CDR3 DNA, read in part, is TGCGCCAGCAGCTTGGGCCAGGCTCATGAAAAA. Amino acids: CASSLGQAHEK. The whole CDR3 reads CASSLGQAHEKLFF.

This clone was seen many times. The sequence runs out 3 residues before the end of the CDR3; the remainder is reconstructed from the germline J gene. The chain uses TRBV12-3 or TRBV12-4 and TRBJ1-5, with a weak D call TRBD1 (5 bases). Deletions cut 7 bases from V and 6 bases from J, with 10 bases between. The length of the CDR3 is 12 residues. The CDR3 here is CASTAGSQPQHF. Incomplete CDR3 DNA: TGTGCCAGCACCGCAGGGTCTCAGCCC.

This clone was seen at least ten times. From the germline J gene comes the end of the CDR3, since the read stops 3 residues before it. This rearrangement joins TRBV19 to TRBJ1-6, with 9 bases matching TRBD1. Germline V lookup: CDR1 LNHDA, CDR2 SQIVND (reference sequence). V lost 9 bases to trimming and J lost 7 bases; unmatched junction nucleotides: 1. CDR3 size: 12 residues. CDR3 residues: CASGTGNSPLHF. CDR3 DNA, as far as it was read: TGTGCCAGCGGGACAGGGAATTCACCC.

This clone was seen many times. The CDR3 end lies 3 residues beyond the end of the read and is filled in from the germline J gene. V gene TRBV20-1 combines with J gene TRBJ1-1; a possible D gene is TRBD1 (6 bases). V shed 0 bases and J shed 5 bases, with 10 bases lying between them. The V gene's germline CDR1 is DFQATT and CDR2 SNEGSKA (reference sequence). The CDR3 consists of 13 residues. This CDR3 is CSAREGGATEAFF. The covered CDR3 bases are TGCAGTGCTAGAGAGGGGGGGGCTACTGAA.

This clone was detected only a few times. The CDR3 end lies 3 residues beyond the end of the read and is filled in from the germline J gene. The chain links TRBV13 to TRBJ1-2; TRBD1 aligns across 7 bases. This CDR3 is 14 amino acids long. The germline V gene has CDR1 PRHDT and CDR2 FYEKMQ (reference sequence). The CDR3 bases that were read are TGTGCCAGCAGCCAGTCGACAGGGAAGGAAGAC. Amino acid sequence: CASSQSTGKED. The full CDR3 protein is CASSQSTGKEDYTF.

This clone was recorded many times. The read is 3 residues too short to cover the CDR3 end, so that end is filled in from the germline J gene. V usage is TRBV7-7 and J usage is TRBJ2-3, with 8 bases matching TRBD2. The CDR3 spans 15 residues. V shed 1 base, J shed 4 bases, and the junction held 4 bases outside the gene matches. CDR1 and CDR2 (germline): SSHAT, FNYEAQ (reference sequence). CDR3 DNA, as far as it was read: TGTGCCAGCAGCTTAGGCAGCGGGAGATCAGATACG. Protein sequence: CASSLGSGRSDT. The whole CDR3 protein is CASSLGSGRSDTQYF.

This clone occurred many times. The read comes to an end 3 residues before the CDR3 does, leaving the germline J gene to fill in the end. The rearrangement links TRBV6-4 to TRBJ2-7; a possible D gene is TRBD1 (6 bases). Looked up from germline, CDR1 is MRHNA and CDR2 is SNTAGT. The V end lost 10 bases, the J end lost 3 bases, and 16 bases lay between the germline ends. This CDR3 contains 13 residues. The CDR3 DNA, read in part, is TGTGCCACCCCATTCGGACAGCTCTACGAG. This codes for CATPFGQLYE. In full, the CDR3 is CATPFGQLYEQYF.

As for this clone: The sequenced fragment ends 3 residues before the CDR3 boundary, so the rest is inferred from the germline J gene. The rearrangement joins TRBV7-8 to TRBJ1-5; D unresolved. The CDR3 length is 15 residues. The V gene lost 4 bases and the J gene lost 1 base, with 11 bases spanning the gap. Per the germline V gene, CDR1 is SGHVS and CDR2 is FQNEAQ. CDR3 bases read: TGTGCCAGCAGCTCCTTCAGAGGGAGCAATCAGCCC. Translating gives CASSSFRGSNQP. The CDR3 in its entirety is CASSSFRGSNQPQHF.

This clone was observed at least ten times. This chain's CDR3 is CASSQEVRLDTEAFF. CDR3 DNA (partial): TGTGCCAGCAGCCAAGAAGTCAGGTTGGACACTGAA. J is TRBJ1-1 and V is TRBV4-2; D uncertain. The read falls 3 residues short of the CDR3 end, and the missing part is taken from the germline J gene. The length of the CDR3 is 15 residues. In germline, CDR1 is LGHNA, CDR2 YNFKEQ. V was shortened by 0 bases and J by 3 bases, with 11 bases between the two germline ends.

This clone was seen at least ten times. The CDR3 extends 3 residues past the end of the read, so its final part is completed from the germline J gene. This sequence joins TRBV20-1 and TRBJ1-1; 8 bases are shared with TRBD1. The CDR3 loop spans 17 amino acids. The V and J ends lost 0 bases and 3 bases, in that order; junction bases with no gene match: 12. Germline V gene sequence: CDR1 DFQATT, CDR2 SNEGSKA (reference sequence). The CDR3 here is CSARDLRAGGMDTEAFF. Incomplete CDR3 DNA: TGCAGTGCTAGAGATCTAAGGGCAGGGGGCATGGACACTGAA.

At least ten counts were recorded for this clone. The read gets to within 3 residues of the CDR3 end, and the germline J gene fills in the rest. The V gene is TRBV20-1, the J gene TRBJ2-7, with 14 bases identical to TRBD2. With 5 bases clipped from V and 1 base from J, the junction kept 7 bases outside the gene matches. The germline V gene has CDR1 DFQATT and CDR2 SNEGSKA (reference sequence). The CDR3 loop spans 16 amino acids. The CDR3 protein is CSALGTSGGFSYEQYF. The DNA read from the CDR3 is TGCAGTGCTCTTGGGACTAGCGGGGGCTTTTCCTACGAG.

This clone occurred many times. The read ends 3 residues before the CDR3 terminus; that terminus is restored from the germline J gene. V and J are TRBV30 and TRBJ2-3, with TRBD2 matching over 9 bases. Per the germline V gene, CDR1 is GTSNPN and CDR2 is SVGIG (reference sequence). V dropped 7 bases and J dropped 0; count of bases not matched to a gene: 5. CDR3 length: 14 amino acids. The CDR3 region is CASRLAESTDTQYF. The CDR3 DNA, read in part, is TGTGCCTCTAGACTAGCGGAGAGCACAGATACG.

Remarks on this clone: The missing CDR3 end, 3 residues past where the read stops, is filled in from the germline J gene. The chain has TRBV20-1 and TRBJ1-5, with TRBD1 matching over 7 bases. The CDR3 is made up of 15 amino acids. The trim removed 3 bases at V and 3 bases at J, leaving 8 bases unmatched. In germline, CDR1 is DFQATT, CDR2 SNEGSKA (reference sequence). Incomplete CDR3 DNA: TGCAGTGCTAGGGGCGACAGGGCGAACAATCAGCCC. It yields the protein CSARGDRANNQP. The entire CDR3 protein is CSARGDRANNQPQHF.

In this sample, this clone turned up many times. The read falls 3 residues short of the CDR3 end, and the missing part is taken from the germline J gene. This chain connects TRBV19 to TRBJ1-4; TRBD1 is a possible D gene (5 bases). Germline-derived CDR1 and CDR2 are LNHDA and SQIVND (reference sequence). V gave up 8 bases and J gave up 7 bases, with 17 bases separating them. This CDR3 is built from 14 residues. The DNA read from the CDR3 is TGTGCCAGTGAAGAGGGGTCAGCGAGTGAAAAA. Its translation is CASEEGSASEK. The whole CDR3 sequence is CASEEGSASEKLFF.